This T cell receptor beta chain was sequenced for a study of Tregs in tolerant kidney transplant recipients. Profiling relied on immunoSEQ multiplex PCR, and the TCRdb table lists in-frame clones only, not all of them. The table includes approximately 69,000 clones, 70% to 90% detected once. Germline V gene lookup returns CDR1 MNHNS and CDR2 SASEGT. This CDR3 is 12 amino acids long. Trimming shortened V by 5 bases and J by 6 bases, and 11 bases separated the two germline ends. Thawed PBMCs were FACS-sorted into unstimulated CD4+CD25+CD127- regulatory T cells, CD4+CD25- non-regulatory cells, CD4 and CD8 cells.

This sequence was found in a human donor who received a combined kidney and bone marrow transplant. Sample: CD4+ T cells from blood, taken before the transplant. The chain recombines TRBV6-1 with TRBJ2-7; D ambiguous. CDR3 residues: CASSTLESEQYF. The CDR3 DNA sequence: TGTGCCAGCAGTACCCTAGAAAGCGAGCAGTACTTC.